These 2 T cell receptor beta chains were sequenced from one sample in a study of cytomegalovirus exposure and HLA in healthy donors. PCR used 60 Vbeta primers and 13 Jbeta primers. Clones were read by immunoSEQ multiplex PCR, and TCRdb kept only the in-frame ones, dropping some. This table has about 98,000 clones, roughly 81% appearing once. Sequencing was carried out using PBMCs. The receptors were gathered from a middle-aged man in good health and CMV-seronegative.

The chain joins TRBV10-3 to TRBJ1-4, with a weak D call TRBD1 (5 bases). V dropped 10 bases and J dropped 0 bases, with 18 bases sitting between them. The CDR3 spans 16 residues. CDR1 and CDR2 (germline): ENHRY, SYGVKD. The chain's CDR3 is CATSGTHPATNEKLFF. The CDR3 region has the DNA TGTGCCACCTCCGGGACTCACCCTGCAACTAATGAAAAACTGTTTTTT.

This chain uses TRBV6-1 with TRBJ1-1; D is possibly TRBD1 (6 bases). The CDR3 loop spans 10 amino acids. Looked up from germline, CDR1 is MNHNS and CDR2 is SASEGT. Trimming took 8 bases from V and 11 from J, leaving 12 bases between them. This CDR3 is CASRQGPAFF. CDR3 nucleotides: TGTGCCAGCCGGCAGGGGCCGGCTTTCTTT.